The 30 T cell receptor beta chains given below trace back to one sample, sequenced in a study of shared clonotypes between healthy human individuals. Produced via immunoSEQ multiplex PCR; TCRdb's table is partial and in-frame only. The table shows over 2 million clones, with about 95% occurring only once. Positively selected for CCR7, the CD45RO-negative cells used as naive CD8 cells excluded terminally differentiated effector memory CD45RA+ cells. Sequencing used naive CD8+ T cells sorted from blood. All receptors come from a young man in good health.

The rearrangement joins TRBV27 to TRBJ1-4; 7 nucleotides align to TRBD1. Germline V CDR1 and CDR2: MNHEY, SMNVEV (reference sequence). The V segment lost 6 bases and the J segment 7 bases; nucleotides outside the gene matches: 8. The CDR3 is 14 residues long. The CDR3 DNA reads TGTGCCAGCAGCCACCGGACAGGAGGTGAAAAACTGTTTTTT. This encodes CASSHRTGGEKLFF.

CDR3 nucleotides: TGCGCCAGCAGTGATCTTAGCGGGTCCTACAATGAGCAGTTCTTC. Its translation is CASSDLSGSYNEQFF. This chain connects TRBV5-1 to TRBJ2-1; TRBD2 aligns across 7 bases. The CDR3 totals 15 residues. The ends lost 5 bases at V and 1 base at J; junction bases unmatched: 6. Germline-derived CDR1 and CDR2 are SGHRS and YFSETQ.

The J gene is TRBJ1-4, the V gene TRBV5-5; D possibly corresponds to TRBD1 (5 bases). Germline CDR1 is SGHKS and CDR2 is YYEKEE (reference sequence). The V end lost 1 base, the J end lost 0 bases, and 16 bases lay between the germline ends. This CDR3 spans 18 amino acids. The CDR3 sequence: CASSLRRREVSTNEKLFF. The DNA for the CDR3 is TGTGCCAGCAGCTTGCGCCGCAGGGAAGTTTCAACTAATGAAAAACTGTTTTTT.

The chain uses TRBV4-1 and TRBJ1-1, with D unresolved. This CDR3 region has 13 residues. Trimming pared 2 bases from V and 0 bases from J, leaving 4 bases between. Germline CDR1 and CDR2: MGHRA and YSYEKL. The CDR3 spells CASSQLMNTEAFF. CDR3 nucleotide sequence: TGCGCCAGCAGCCAACTTATGAACACTGAAGCTTTCTTT.

The gene calls are TRBV5-1 and TRBJ2-1; D uncertain. The CDR3 consists of 14 residues. Germline V lookup: CDR1 SGHRS, CDR2 YFSETQ. V gave up 0 bases and J gave up 5 bases, with 9 bases separating them. The CDR3 region has the DNA TGCGCCAGCAGCTTGGAAGCGACCCACAATGAGCAGTTCTTC. Its translation: CASSLEATHNEQFF.

This chain connects TRBV6-1 to TRBJ1-2; 8 nucleotides line up with TRBD1. The CDR3 has 13 amino acids. CDR1 and CDR2 (germline): MNHNS, SASEGT. V trimming: 5 bases; J trimming: 8 bases; junction bases outside the gene matches: 7. This CDR3 is CASSTTGGGGYTF. In nucleotides, the CDR3 is TGTGCCAGCAGTACTACAGGGGGTGGAGGCTACACCTTC.

Concerning this clone: At the DNA level, this CDR3 is encoded by other sequences in the same sample as well. The chain carries TRBV4-1 and TRBJ2-7; no reliable D call. CDR1 and CDR2 (germline): MGHRA, YSYEKL. The CDR3 is 13 amino acids. V was clipped by 4 bases and J by 1 base, with 8 bases between them. CDR3 DNA sequence: TGCGCCAGCAGCCCATCGAGTTCCTACGAGCAGTACTTC. Translated: CASSPSSSYEQYF.

Points on this clone: Other DNA sequences in this sample translate to the same CDR3. The V and J genes are TRBV27 and TRBJ2-7; D might be TRBD1 (5 bases). The length of the CDR3 is 12 residues. Germline V gene lookup returns CDR1 MNHEY and CDR2 SMNVEV (reference sequence). V lost 4 bases and J 4 bases, leaving 8 bases between the germline ends. DNA for the CDR3: TGTGCCAGCAGTTCCCAGGGATACGAGCAGTACTTC. Translated: CASSSQGYEQYF.

As DNA, the CDR3 is TGTGCTAGTGGTTGGGGTAGGAGTTCCCTCTCCTACGAGCAGTACTTC. Its protein is CASGWGRSSLSYEQYF. The chain carries TRBV12-5 and TRBJ2-7; no clear D gene. Germline V CDR1 and CDR2: LGHNT, FRNRAP. Trimming took off 4 bases at V and 0 bases at J, with 16 bases between the two ends. The CDR3 is 16 residues long.

The chain uses TRBV5-6 and TRBJ1-6; TRBD1 is a possible D gene (6 bases). CDR1 is SGHDT, CDR2 YYEEEE, per germline. CDR3 length equals 15 residues. Trimming shortened V by 4 bases and J by 10 bases, and 18 bases separated the two germline ends. This CDR3 reads CASSLGGAGGSPLHF. CDR3 coding DNA: TGTGCCAGCAGCCTTGGGGGCGCCGGGGGGTCACCCCTCCACTTT.

The chain combines TRBV6-1 with TRBJ1-2; tentative D call: TRBD1 (5 bases). The V end was cut by 10 bases, the J end by 3 bases, with 18 bases between. The CDR3 extends over 14 amino acids. Germline V gene data show CDR1 as MNHNS and CDR2 as SASEGT. The CDR3 reads CATQRISRDYGYTF. In DNA form, the CDR3 reads TGTGCCACCCAGCGGATAAGCAGGGACTATGGCTACACCTTC.

The rearrangement links TRBV7-6 to TRBJ2-3, with D unresolved. The CDR3 is 13 amino acids. V lost 1 base and J lost 2, with 4 bases in between. Germline V gene sequence: CDR1 SGHVS, CDR2 FNYEAQ. CDR3 sequence reads: CASSLGDTDTQYF. As DNA, the CDR3 is TGTGCCAGCAGCTTAGGAGACACAGATACGCAGTATTTT.

CDR3 residues: CASSLDVGGLNEQFF. The CDR3 DNA reads as TGTGCCAGCAGCTTGGATGTGGGAGGGCTCAATGAGCAGTTCTTC. The V call is TRBV5-6, the J call TRBJ2-1, with 7 bases that match TRBD2. The CDR3 has 15 amino acids. V lost 0 bases, J lost 6 bases, and 6 bases stayed unmatched. The germline CDR1 and CDR2 sequences are SGHDT and YYEEEE.

CDR3 bases: TGTGCCAGCAGCTTAAGCCCAGGGGCCGACTACGAGCAGTACTTC. It codes for CASSLSPGADYEQYF. This chain joins TRBV7-6 and TRBJ2-7; tentative D call: TRBD1 (6 bases). Deletions cut 2 bases from V and 3 bases from J, with 14 bases between. The CDR3 sequence is 15 residues long. CDR1 is SGHVS and CDR2 is FNYEAQ in the germline V gene.

The CDR3, as DNA: TGCGCCAGCGGGGACAGGGGGCCTGGACAGCCCCAGCATTTT. Residues: CASGDRGPGQPQHF. The chain joins TRBV10-2 to TRBJ1-5, with 12 nucleotides matching TRBD1. Looked up from germline, CDR1 is WSHSY and CDR2 is SAAADI. CDR3 length equals 14 residues. Trimming took 8 bases from V and 7 from J; bases not matched to a gene: 6.

In regard to this clone: One end of the junction is discordant with germline, which a read error may explain. V and J are TRBV5-6 and TRBJ1-6, with TRBD1 matching 9 bases. The germline gives CDR1 SGHDT, CDR2 YYEEEE. The CDR3 contains 15 residues. The CDR3 sequence: CASSYRGRLNSPLHF. CDR3 bases: TGTGCCAGCAGCTACAGGGGGCGCCTCAATTCGCCCCTCCACTTT.

This chain uses TRBV11-2 with TRBJ1-4; D is uncertain. This CDR3 has 15 residues. The V gene's germline CDR1 is SGHAT and CDR2 FQNNGV. Trimming left V 1 base short and J 5 bases short, with 11 bases between. The DNA of the CDR3 is TGTGCCAGCAGCTTAGTGGGCAGCACGAATGAAAAACTGTTTTTT. Translation: CASSLVGSTNEKLFF.

As for this clone: The same CDR3 is also encoded by other DNA sequences in this sample. V and J are TRBV7-2 and TRBJ2-7; D remains ambiguous. The CDR3 loop spans 13 amino acids. Germline V lookup: CDR1 SGHTA, CDR2 FQGNSA. With 1 base removed from V and 3 bases from J, the gap between germline ends came to 7 bases. CDR3 amino acids: CASSLGGGYEQYF. Written as DNA, the CDR3 is TGTGCCAGCAGCTTAGGCGGCGGCTACGAGCAGTACTTC. The entire variable domain, with the rest obtained from reference TRBV7-2 and TRBJ2-7, is as follows: GAGVSQSPSNKVTEKGKDVELRCDPISGHTALYWYRQSLGQGLEFLIYFQGNSAPDKSGLPSDRFSAERTGGSVSTLTIQRTQQEDSAVYLCASSLGGGYEQYFGPGTRLTVT.

The V call is TRBV27, the J call TRBJ2-3; D gene uncertain. Trimming shortened V by 1 base and J by 4 bases, and 9 bases separated the two germline ends. From germline, CDR1 is MNHEY and CDR2 SMNVEV (reference sequence). The CDR3 spans 14 residues. Here the CDR3 DNA reads TGTGCCAGCAGTTTATATCGGGTCGCAGATACGCAGTATTTT. Translated, it gives CASSLYRVADTQYF.

The chain is built from TRBV9 and TRBJ2-2; a possible D gene is TRBD2 (6 bases). The V gene's germline CDR1 is SGDLS and CDR2 YYNGEE. The CDR3 covers 16 residues. V lost 0 bases and J lost 3, with 12 bases in between. CDR3 sequence (DNA): TGTGCCAGCAGCGTAGCTACAAGGGAGGACACCGGGGAGCTGTTTTTT. Amino acids: CASSVATREDTGELFF. Variable domain in full (rest from reference TRBV9 and TRBJ2-2): DSGVTQTPKHLITATGQRVTLRCSPRSGDLSVYWYQQSLDQGLQFLIQYYNGEERAKGNILERFSAQQFPDLHSELNLSSLELGDSALYFCASSVATREDTGELFFGEGSRLTVL.

The chain is built from TRBV7-9 and TRBJ2-1, with D maybe TRBD1 (6 bases). The germline V gene has CDR1 SEHNR and CDR2 FQNEAQ (reference sequence). Trimming removed 6 bases from V and 0 bases from J, with 12 bases in between. The CDR3 is 15 residues long. The chain's CDR3 is CASSQTGPSYNEQFF. For the CDR3, the DNA is TGTGCCAGCAGTCAAACAGGGCCCTCCTACAATGAGCAGTTCTTC.

This chain connects TRBV4-1 to TRBJ1-1; D might be TRBD1 (5 bases). Germline V gives CDR1 MGHRA, CDR2 YSYEKL. V was trimmed by 1 base and J by 1 base, leaving 16 bases between them. The CDR3 is made up of 17 amino acids. Written as DNA, the CDR3 is TGCGCCAGCAGCCAAGTCCCTCCCGGGGGGGGGAACACTGAAGCTTTCTTT. This encodes CASSQVPPGGGNTEAFF.

The rearrangement uses TRBV7-4 and TRBJ1-3, with D maybe TRBD1 (6 bases). Trimming left V 1 base short and J 3 bases short, with 13 bases between. The CDR3 runs 16 residues. CDR1 is SGHVT, CDR2 SQSDAQ, per germline. The CDR3 DNA reads TGTGCCAGCAGCTTAGTGGACAGAGTCATTGGAAACACCATATATTTT. It specifies CASSLVDRVIGNTIYF. The full variable domain, completed using reference TRBV7-4 and TRBJ1-3, is GAGVSQSPRYKVAKRGRDVALRCDSISGHVTLYWYRQTLGQGSEVLTYSQSDAQRDKSGRPSGRFSAERPERSVSTLKIQRTEQGDSAVYLCASSLVDRVIGNTIYFGEGSWLTVV.

The chain couples TRBV15 to TRBJ2-7; D is unresolved. CDR1 and CDR2 from the germline V gene are LNHNV and YYDKDF (reference sequence). CDR3 length: 15 residues. Trimming took 4 bases from V and 4 from J, leaving 17 bases between them. In DNA, the CDR3 is TGTGCCACCAGCACCCTTTATTCGGAAATGTACGAGCAGTACTTC. Translating it yields CATSTLYSEMYEQYF.

The CDR3 nucleotides are TGTGCCAGCAGCTCCACTAGCCTACCTAGCAACGAGCAGTACTTC. Its protein product is CASSSTSLPSNEQYF. V usage is TRBV13 and J usage is TRBJ2-7; D may be TRBD2 (6 bases). V shed 4 bases and J shed 5 bases, with 18 bases lying between them. This CDR3 is 15 amino acids long. Germline CDR1 and CDR2: PRHDT and FYEKMQ (reference sequence).

The gene calls are TRBV27 and TRBJ2-1; no reliable D call. This CDR3 contains 14 residues. CDR1 is MNHEY and CDR2 is SMNVEV in the germline V gene (reference sequence). Trimming left V 0 bases short and J 3 bases short, with 6 bases between. The chain's CDR3 is CASSLSSYYNEQFF. The DNA of the CDR3 is TGTGCCAGCAGTTTATCGAGCTACTACAATGAGCAGTTCTTC.

Points on this clone: Possible read error: a much larger clone is one base away. Other DNA sequences of this sample code for an identical CDR3. This sequence joins TRBV11-2 and TRBJ2-7; unclear D gene. Trimming removed 4 bases at V and 3 bases at J, with 4 bases between. There are 11 residues in the CDR3. Germline-derived CDR1 and CDR2 are SGHAT and FQNNGV. The CDR3 sequence is CASSSGYEQYF. The CDR3 coding sequence is TGTGCCAGCAGCTCAGGCTACGAGCAGTACTTC.

The chain joins TRBV4-1 to TRBJ2-1; 10 nucleotides match TRBD2. CDR1 and CDR2 (germline): MGHRA, YSYEKL. The CDR3 spans 16 residues. V dropped 0 bases and J dropped 2; count of bases not matched to a gene: 1. In DNA, the CDR3 is TGCGCCAGCAGCCAAGATCTAGCGGGGGCCTACAATGAGCAGTTCTTC. It yields the protein CASSQDLAGAYNEQFF.

This clone came up once. The genes are TRBV4-1 and TRBJ2-5; D is possibly TRBD1 (6 bases). The germline gives CDR1 MGHRA, CDR2 YSYEKL. V lost 0 bases, J lost 2 bases, and 10 bases lay in between. The CDR3 spans 15 residues. The CDR3 bases are TGCGCCAGCAGCCAAGATAGTAGGGGGCAAGAGACCCAGTACTTC. Protein sequence: CASSQDSRGQETQYF.

The rearrangement joins TRBV7-8 to TRBJ1-2; 10 bases are shared with TRBD1. This CDR3 contains 16 residues. With V trimmed by 1 base and J by 0 bases, 2 bases remained unmatched. Germline CDR1 reads SGHVS; CDR2 reads FQNEAQ. The CDR3 protein is CASSLGQGAANYGYTF. The CDR3 nucleotides are TGTGCCAGCAGCTTAGGACAGGGGGCAGCTAACTATGGCTACACCTTC.